Here is one T cell receptor beta chain with its context. Its antigen is currently unknown. These data originate in a study of CD8 T cells in Susac syndrome. Across the whole study: Treatment at blood withdrawal was none, corticosteroids, or intravenous immunoglobulin alone in Susac syndrome patients. Regarding the study as a whole: Individuals included in the TCR sequencing and HLA analysis were acknowledged by the study to be relatively few in number.

An input of about 0.5 to 1 ug of RNA was subjected to reverse transcription using random hexamers. TCRdb used MiXCR to reprocess the immunoSEQ multiplex PCR reads, holding one entry per CDR3 protein. The repertoire holds 200,000 to 300,000 distinct CDR3 sequences, with 90% to 96% as singletons. Both CD4+ and CD8+ T cells were negatively isolated, and TEMRA cells underwent FACS enrichment. This CDR3 has 13 amino acids. Germline loops: CDR1 LGHDT, CDR2 YNNKEL (reference sequence). V was pared by 4 bases and J by 5 bases, with 9 bases between. The sample consisted of CD4+ T cells from PBMCs. The sequence came from a human donor with Susac syndrome. V and J are TRBV3-1 and TRBJ1-5; D is ambiguous. The CDR3 sequence is CASSRVRDQPQHF. The CDR3 bases are TGTGCCAGCAGCCGAGTTCGGGATCAGCCCCAGCATTTT.